The 13 T cell receptor beta chains below were found in one sample sequenced in a study of T cell responses to AZD1222 COVID-19 vaccine. TCRdb keeps only in-frame clones here, not all; method: immunoSEQ multiplex PCR. The sample carries over 85,000 clones, approximately 90% recorded once. Sequencing was performed on peripheral blood, taken on day 0 of AZD1222 vaccination. The source is an adult in good health.

The gene calls are TRBV6-6 and TRBJ2-7; 8 nucleotides line up with TRBD1. V shed 7 bases and J 2 bases; nucleotides not matched to a gene: 7. Germline values: CDR1 MNHNY, CDR2 SVGAGI (reference sequence). CDR3 length equals 14 residues. The CDR3 nucleotides read TGTGCCAGCAAGTTTTGGGACAGGACCTACGAGCAGTACTTC. This sequence encodes CASKFWDRTYEQYF.

The chain recombines TRBV7-9 with TRBJ2-2; D gene uncertain. CDR1 SEHNR and CDR2 FQNEAQ come from the germline V gene (reference sequence). The CDR3 consists of 14 residues. Trimming left V 6 bases short and J 0 bases short, with 8 bases between. Here the CDR3 reads CASRQSSNTGELFF. Here the CDR3 DNA reads TGTGCCAGCAGACAGTCTTCGAACACCGGGGAGCTGTTTTTT.

This rearrangement joins TRBV20-1 to TRBJ1-6, with D possibly being TRBD1 (5 bases). The CDR3 is 15 amino acids. The germline V gene encodes CDR1 DFQATT and CDR2 SNEGSKA (reference sequence). V was cut by 3 bases and J by 0 bases, with 9 bases left in between. The CDR3 loop reads CSASRGYSYNSPLHF. The CDR3, as DNA: TGCAGTGCTAGTCGGGGGTACTCCTATAATTCACCCCTCCACTTT.

The chain is built from TRBV19 and TRBJ1-5; D call uncertain. V shed 7 bases and J shed 7 bases, with 17 bases lying between them. Germline V lookup: CDR1 LNHDA, CDR2 SQIVND (reference sequence). The CDR3 has 14 residues. The CDR3 here is CASKTGFTGQPQHF. For the CDR3, the DNA is TGTGCCAGTAAAACTGGGTTTACGGGGCAGCCCCAGCATTTT.

J is TRBJ1-3 and V is TRBV23-1, with D possibly matching TRBD1 (5 bases). TRBV23-1 is given ORF status, its function remaining uncertain. This CDR3 is built from 15 residues. V lost 4 bases and J 0 bases, leaving 10 bases between the germline ends. In DNA form, the CDR3 reads TGCGCCAGCAGTCGACGGGGCCGCTCTGGAAACACCATATATTTT. Translating it yields CASSRRGRSGNTIYF.

The chain uses TRBV6-5 and TRBJ2-7; 7 nucleotides align to TRBD1. The V segment lost 2 bases and the J segment 2 bases; nucleotides outside the gene matches: 6. CDR3 length equals 15 residues. Germline V gene data show CDR1 as MNHEY and CDR2 as SVGAGI. In nucleotides, the CDR3 is TGTGCCAGCAGTTACGCAGGGGGACGAGCCTACGAGCAGTACTTC. It encodes CASSYAGGRAYEQYF.

This chain uses TRBV27 with TRBJ2-3; 8 positions agree with TRBD1. The V segment lost 1 base and the J segment 3 bases; nucleotides outside the gene matches: 6. The CDR3 runs to 16 residues. CDR1 and CDR2 (germline): MNHEY, SMNVEV (reference sequence). The CDR3 nucleotides read TGTGCCAGCAGTTTATGGGCAGGGGGCCGAACAGATACGCAGTATTTT. Protein: CASSLWAGGRTDTQYF.

The chain has TRBV18 and TRBJ2-7, with 12 bases aligning to TRBD1. Germline values: CDR1 KGHSH, CDR2 LQKENI. V was pared by 3 bases and J by 4 bases, with 7 bases of the junction left unmatched. This CDR3 comprises 16 residues. The CDR3 loop is CASSPGTGGRGYEQYF. DNA for the CDR3: TGTGCCAGCTCACCTGGGACAGGGGGCCGTGGATACGAGCAGTACTTC.

The chain couples TRBV2 to TRBJ2-7; a weak D match, TRBD1 (5 bases). CDR1 is SNHLY, CDR2 FYNNEI, per germline. V gave up 6 bases and J gave up 3 bases, with 15 bases separating them. The CDR3 totals 14 residues. This CDR3 reads CASSLNDRFYEQYF. CDR3 bases: TGTGCCAGCAGCTTAAACGACAGATTCTACGAGCAGTACTTC.

V and J are TRBV30 and TRBJ2-7, with D tentatively TRBD2 (5 bases). The CDR3 contains 12 residues. V shed 1 base and J shed 6 bases, with 10 bases lying between them. Germline V gene data show CDR1 as GTSNPN and CDR2 as SVGIG (reference sequence). The CDR3 nucleotides read TGTGCCTGGAGTGGTACGGGGTTCGAGCAGTACTTC. Translating it yields CAWSGTGFEQYF.

The V gene is TRBV27, the J gene TRBJ2-1; 10 bases map to TRBD2. CDR3 length: 14 amino acids. Unmatched junction bases numbered 6, after V lost 7 bases and J lost 6 bases. In germline, CDR1 is MNHEY, CDR2 SMNVEV (reference sequence). The DNA for the CDR3 is TGTGCCAGCACCCCAGCGGGAGGGCCCAATGAGCAGTTCTTC. It codes for CASTPAGGPNEQFF.

The chain combines TRBV9 with TRBJ1-2, with 8 positions matching TRBD1. Germline-derived CDR1 and CDR2 are SGDLS and YYNGEE. J gave up 6 bases and V 4 bases, and 5 bases lay outside the gene matches. This CDR3 region has 13 residues. The CDR3 spells CASSPQGADGYTF. DNA of the CDR3: TGTGCCAGCAGCCCTCAGGGGGCCGATGGCTACACCTTC.

V and J are TRBV30 and TRBJ2-2; tentative D call: TRBD1 (6 bases). The CDR3 length is 15 residues. Germline V CDR1 and CDR2: GTSNPN, SVGIG (reference sequence). The ends were cut back, 4 bases at V and 0 bases at J, with 12 bases in the middle. In DNA form, the CDR3 reads TGTGCCTGGAAGGGGGAGCATGCGAACACCGGGGAGCTGTTTTTT. This translates into CAWKGEHANTGELFF.